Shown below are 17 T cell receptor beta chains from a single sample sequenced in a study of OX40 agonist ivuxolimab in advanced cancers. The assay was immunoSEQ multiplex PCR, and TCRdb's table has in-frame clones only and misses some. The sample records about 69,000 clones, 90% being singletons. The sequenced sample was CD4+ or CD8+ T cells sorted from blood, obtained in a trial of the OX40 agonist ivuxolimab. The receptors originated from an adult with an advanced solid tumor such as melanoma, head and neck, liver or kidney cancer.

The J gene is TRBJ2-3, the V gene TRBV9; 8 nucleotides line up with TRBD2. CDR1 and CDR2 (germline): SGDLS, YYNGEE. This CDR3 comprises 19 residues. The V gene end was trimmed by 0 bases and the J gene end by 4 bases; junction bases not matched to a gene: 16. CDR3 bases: TGTGCCAGCAGCGTAGAAGGTTGGGCGGGAGGCCCGGGGGCAGATACGCAGTATTTT. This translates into CASSVEGWAGGPGADTQYF. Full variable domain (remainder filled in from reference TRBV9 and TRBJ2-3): DSGVTQTPKHLITATGQRVTLRCSPRSGDLSVYWYQQSLDQGLQFLIQYYNGEERAKGNILERFSAQQFPDLHSELNLSSLELGDSALYFCASSVEGWAGGPGADTQYFGPGTRLTVL.

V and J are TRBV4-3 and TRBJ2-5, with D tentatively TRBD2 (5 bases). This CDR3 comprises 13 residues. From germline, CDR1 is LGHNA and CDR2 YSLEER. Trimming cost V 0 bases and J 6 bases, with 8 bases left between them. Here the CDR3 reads CASSQDRRQTQYF. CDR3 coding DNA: TGCGCCAGCAGCCAAGACAGGAGGCAGACCCAGTACTTC.

The CDR3 is CAWGTGNLNTEAFF. The CDR3 DNA follows: TGTGCCTGGGGGACAGGAAACTTGAACACTGAAGCTTTCTTT. V gene TRBV30 combines with J gene TRBJ1-1; 8 bases are shared with TRBD1. This CDR3 is built from 14 residues. The V gene end was trimmed by 5 bases and the J gene end by 0 bases; junction bases not matched to a gene: 5. The germline V gene encodes CDR1 GTSNPN and CDR2 SVGIG (reference sequence).

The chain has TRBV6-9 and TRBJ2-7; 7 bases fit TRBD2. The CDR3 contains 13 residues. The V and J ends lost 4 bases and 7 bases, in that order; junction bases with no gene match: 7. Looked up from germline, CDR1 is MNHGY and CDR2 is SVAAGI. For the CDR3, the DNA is TGTGCCAGCAGTTCCCGCGGGGAGGGGGAGCAGTACTTC. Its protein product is CASSSRGEGEQYF.

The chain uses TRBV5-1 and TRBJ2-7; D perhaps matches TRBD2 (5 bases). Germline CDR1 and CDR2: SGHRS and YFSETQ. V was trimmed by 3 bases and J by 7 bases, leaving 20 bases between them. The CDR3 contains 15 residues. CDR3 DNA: TGCGCCAGCAGCTCCCTCGGAGGTAGCGTAGGGGAGCAGTACTTC. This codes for CASSSLGGSVGEQYF.

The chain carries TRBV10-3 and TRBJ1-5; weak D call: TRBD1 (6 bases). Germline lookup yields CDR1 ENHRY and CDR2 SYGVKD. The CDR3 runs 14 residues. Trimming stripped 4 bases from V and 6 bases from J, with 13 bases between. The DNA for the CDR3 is TGTGCCATCAGTGGTCAGGGGCGGGGTCAGCCCCAGCATTTT. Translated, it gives CAISGQGRGQPQHF.

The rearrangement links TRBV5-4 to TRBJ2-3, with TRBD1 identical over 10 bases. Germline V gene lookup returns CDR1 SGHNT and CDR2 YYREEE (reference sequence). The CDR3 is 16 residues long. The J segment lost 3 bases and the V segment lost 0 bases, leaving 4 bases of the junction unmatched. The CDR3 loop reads CASSLGTGGGTDTQYF. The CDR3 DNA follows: TGTGCCAGCAGCTTGGGGACAGGGGGTGGAACAGATACGCAGTATTTT. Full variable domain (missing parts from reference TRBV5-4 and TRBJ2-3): ETGVTQSPTHLIKTRGQQVTLRCSSQSGHNTVSWYQQALGQGPQFIFQYYREEENGRGNFPPRFSGLQFPNYSSELNVNALELDDSALYLCASSLGTGGGTDTQYFGPGTRLTVL.

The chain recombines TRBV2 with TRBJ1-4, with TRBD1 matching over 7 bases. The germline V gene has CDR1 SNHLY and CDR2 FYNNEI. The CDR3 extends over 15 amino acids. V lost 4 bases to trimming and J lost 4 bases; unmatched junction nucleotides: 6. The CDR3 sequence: CASSASGTDNEKLFF. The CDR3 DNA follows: TGTGCCAGCAGTGCTTCCGGGACAGATAATGAAAAACTGTTTTTT. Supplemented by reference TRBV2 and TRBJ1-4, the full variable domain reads EPEVTQTPSHQVTQMGQEVILRCVPISNHLYFYWYRQILGQKVEFLVSFYNNEISEKSEIFDDQFSVERPDGSNFTLKIRSTKLEDSAMYFCASSASGTDNEKLFFGSGTQLSVL.

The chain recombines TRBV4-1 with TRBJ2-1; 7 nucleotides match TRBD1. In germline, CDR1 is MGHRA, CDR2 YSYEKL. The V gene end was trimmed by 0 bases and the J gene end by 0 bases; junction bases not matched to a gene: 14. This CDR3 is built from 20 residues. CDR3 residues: CASSQDAPSQTGSSYNEQFF. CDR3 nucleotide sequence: TGCGCCAGCAGCCAAGATGCCCCCTCTCAGACAGGGAGCTCCTACAATGAGCAGTTCTTC.

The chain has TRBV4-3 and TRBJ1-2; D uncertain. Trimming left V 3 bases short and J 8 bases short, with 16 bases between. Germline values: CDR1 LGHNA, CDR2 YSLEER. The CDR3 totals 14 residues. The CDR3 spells CASSQELTRLGYTF. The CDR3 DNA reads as TGCGCCAGCAGCCAGGAATTAACAAGGCTAGGCTACACCTTC.

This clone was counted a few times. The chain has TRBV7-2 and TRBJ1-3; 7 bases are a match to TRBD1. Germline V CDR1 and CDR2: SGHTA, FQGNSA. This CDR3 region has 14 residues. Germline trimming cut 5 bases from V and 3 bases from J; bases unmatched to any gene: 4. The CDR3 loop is CASSPDRVGNTIYF. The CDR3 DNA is TGTGCCAGCAGCCCAGACAGGGTTGGAAACACCATATATTTT.

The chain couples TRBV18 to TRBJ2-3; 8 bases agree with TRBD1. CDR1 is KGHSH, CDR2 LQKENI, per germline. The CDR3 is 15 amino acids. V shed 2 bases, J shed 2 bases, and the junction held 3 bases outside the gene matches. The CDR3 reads CASSPRTGYTDTQYF. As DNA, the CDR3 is TGTGCCAGCTCACCAAGGACAGGGTACACAGATACGCAGTATTTT.

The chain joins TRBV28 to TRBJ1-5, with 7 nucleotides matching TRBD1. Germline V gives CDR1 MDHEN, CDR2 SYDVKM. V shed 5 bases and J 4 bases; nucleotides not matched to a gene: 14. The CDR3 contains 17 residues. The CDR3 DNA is TGTGCCAGCAGTCCTCGTTTAACGTCAGGGGGGAATCAGCCCCAGCATTTT. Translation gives CASSPRLTSGGNQPQHF. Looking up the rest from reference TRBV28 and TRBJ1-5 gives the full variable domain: DVKVTQSSRYLVKRTGEKVFLECVQDMDHENMFWYRQDPGLGLRLIYFSYDVKMKEKGDIPEGYSVSREKKERFSLILESASTNQTSMYLCASSPRLTSGGNQPQHFGDGTRLSIL.

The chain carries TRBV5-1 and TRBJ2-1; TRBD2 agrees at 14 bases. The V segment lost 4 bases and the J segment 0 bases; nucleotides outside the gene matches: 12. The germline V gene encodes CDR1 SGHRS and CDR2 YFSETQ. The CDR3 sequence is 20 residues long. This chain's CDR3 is CASSARLAGGGLSSYNEQFF. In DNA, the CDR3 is TGCGCCAGCAGCGCCCGACTAGCGGGAGGGGGATTAAGCTCCTACAATGAGCAGTTCTTC.

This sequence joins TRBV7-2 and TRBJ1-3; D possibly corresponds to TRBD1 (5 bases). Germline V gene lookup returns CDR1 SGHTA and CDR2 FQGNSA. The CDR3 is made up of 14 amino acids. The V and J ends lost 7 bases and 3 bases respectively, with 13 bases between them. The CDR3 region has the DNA TGTGCCAGCAAAGACAGTGCGGGTGGAAACACCATATATTTT. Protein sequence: CASKDSAGGNTIYF.

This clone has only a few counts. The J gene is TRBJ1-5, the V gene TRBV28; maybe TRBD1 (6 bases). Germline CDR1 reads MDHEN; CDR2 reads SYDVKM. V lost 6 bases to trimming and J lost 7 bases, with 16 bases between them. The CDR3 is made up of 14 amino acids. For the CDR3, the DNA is TGTGCCAGCAGCGGGGGGCAGGGCTGGCAGCCCCAGCATTTT. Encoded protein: CASSGGQGWQPQHF.

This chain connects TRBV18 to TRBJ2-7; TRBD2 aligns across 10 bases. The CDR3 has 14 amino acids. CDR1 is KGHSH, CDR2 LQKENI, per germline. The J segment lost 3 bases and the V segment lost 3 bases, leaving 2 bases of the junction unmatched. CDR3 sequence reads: CASSPGTSDYEQYF. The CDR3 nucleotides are TGTGCCAGCTCACCCGGGACTAGCGACTACGAGCAGTACTTC.